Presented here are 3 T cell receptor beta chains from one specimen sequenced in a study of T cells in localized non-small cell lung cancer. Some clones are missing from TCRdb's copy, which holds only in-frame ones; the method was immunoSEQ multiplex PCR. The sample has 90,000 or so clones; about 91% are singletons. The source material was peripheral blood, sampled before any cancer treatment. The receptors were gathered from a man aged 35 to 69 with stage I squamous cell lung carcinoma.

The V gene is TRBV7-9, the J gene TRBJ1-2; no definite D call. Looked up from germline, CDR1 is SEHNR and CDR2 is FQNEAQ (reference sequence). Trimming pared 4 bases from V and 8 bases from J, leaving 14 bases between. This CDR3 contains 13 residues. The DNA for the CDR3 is TGTGCCAGCAGCTCGGACCGTGGTGAAGGCTACACCTTC. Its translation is CASSSDRGEGYTF. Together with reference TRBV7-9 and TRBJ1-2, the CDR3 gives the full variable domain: DTGVSQNPRHKITKRGQNVTFRCDPISEHNRLYWYRQTLGQGPEFLTYFQNEAQLEKSRLLSDRFSAERPKGSFSTLEIQRTEQGDSAMYLCASSSDRGEGYTFGSGTRLTVV.

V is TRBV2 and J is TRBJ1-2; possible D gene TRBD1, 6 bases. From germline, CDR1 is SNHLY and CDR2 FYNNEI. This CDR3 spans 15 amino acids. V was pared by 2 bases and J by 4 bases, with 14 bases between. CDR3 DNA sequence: TGTGCCAGCAGTGAATACAGGGCGCGGGGCTATGGCTACACCTTC. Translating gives CASSEYRARGYGYTF.

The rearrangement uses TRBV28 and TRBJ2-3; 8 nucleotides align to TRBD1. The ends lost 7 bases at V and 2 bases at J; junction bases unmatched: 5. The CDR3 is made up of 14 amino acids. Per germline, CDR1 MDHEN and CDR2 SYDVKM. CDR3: CASIVDRDTDTQYF. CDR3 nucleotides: TGTGCCAGCATCGTGGACAGGGACACAGATACGCAGTATTTT.